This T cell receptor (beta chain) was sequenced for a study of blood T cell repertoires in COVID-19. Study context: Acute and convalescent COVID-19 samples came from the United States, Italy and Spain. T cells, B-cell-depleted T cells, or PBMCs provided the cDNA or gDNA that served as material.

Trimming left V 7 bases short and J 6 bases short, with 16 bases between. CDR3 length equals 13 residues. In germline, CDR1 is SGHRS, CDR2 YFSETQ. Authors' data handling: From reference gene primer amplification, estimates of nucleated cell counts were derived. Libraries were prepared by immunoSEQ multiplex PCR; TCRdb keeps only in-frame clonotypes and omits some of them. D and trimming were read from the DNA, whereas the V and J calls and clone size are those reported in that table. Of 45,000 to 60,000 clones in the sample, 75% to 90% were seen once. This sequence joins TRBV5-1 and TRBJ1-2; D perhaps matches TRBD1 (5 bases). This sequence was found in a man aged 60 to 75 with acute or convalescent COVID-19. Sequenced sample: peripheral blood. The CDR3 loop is CASRSAGPNGYTF. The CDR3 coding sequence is TGCGCCAGCCGGTCTGCAGGGCCCAATGGCTACACCTTC.